Listed here is a single TCR beta chain. Its target is unknown. The germline gives CDR1 LGHNA, CDR2 YSLEER. The CDR3 is 15 amino acids. V was clipped by 4 bases and J by 6 bases, with 15 bases between them. Semi-nested PCR with Nested Universal Primer A followed constant-region reverse priming of full-length variable regions. TCRdb passed the 5' RACE reads through MiXCR, listing each CDR3 protein once. The sample lists about 7,200 distinct CDR3 sequences; 35% to 50% were seen once. Study-level results: Tumor-infiltrating Treg TCR alpha and beta sequences overlapped most with tumor naive CD4+ T cells, then blood naive.

The memory fraction was CD4+CD45RO+CD25- cells. The TCR comes from a female donor with breast cancer. Material for sequencing was memory CD4+ T cells sorted from blood. Documented subset: memory CD4+ T cells, CD4+CD45RO+CD25-. The rearrangement joins TRBV4-3 to TRBJ2-2; D is uncertain. CDR3 sequence: CASSRVGGASGELFF. The CDR3 coding sequence is TGCGCCAGCAGCCGGGTCGGTGGAGCGTCCGGGGAGCTGTTTTTT.